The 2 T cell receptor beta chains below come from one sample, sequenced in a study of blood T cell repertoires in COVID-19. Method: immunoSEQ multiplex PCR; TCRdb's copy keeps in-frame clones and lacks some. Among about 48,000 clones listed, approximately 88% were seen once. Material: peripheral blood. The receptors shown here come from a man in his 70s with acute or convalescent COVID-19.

The CDR3 nucleotides read TGTGCCATTTTGGGACAGATCAACACCGGGGAGCTGTTTTTT. Translation: CAILGQINTGELFF. The chain uses TRBV27 and TRBJ2-2, with 7 bases matching TRBD1. The junction had 7 bases not matched to a gene; V was cut back by 10 bases and J by 2 bases. The CDR3 consists of 14 residues. In germline, CDR1 is MNHEY, CDR2 SMNVEV (reference sequence).

The CDR3 spells CASSHDGGGTDTQYF. For the CDR3, the DNA is TGTGCCAGCAGTCACGACGGCGGGGGAACAGATACGCAGTATTTT. The J gene is TRBJ2-3, the V gene TRBV7-2; 7 bases align to TRBD2. The germline V gene encodes CDR1 SGHTA and CDR2 FQGNSA. Trimming took 6 bases from V and 3 from J; bases not matched to a gene: 9. This CDR3 is 15 amino acids long.